This entry concerns a single T cell receptor (beta chain). It was RNA transcripts that yielded the amplified TCR beta CDR3 regions. The TCR CDR3 was amplified in a first-round RT-PCR using the HTBI primer set. TCRdb fed the multiplex PCR reads into MiXCR, producing one record per CDR3 protein. In the table there are 400,000 to 450,000 distinct CDR3 sequences, roughly 14% of which are singletons. The CDR3 runs to 13 residues. Germline values: CDR1 LNHDA, CDR2 SQIVND (reference sequence). With 7 bases removed from V and 2 bases from J, the gap between germline ends came to 11 bases. These data come from a study of T cells in Graves' hyperthyroidism and ophthalmopathy.

The chain joins TRBV19 to TRBJ2-5, with a tentative D call TRBD2 (6 bases). The sequence derives from a man younger than 30 with Graves' ophthalmopathy. Specimen: blood. CDR3 sequence reads: CASTGGAQETQYF. The CDR3 DNA reads TGTGCCAGTACGGGCGGGGCTCAAGAGACCCAGTACTTC.